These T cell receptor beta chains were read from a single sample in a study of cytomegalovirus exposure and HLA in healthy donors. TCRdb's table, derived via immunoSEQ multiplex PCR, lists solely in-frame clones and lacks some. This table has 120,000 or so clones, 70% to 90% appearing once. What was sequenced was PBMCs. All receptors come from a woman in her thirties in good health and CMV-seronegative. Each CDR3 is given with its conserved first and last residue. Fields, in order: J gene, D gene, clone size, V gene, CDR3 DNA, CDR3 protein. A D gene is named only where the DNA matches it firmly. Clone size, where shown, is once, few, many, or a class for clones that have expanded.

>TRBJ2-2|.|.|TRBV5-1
TGCGCCAGCAGCTTGGTTCCGTCCGGGGAGCTGTTTTTT
CASSLVPSGELFF
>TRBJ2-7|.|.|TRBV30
TGTGCCTGGAGTGCAGGGGCGGGGGCCCCGTCCTACGAGCAGTACTTC
CAWSAGAGAPSYEQYF
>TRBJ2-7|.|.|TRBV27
TGTGCCAGCAGGGAGGGGGCTTGGGGCGAGCAGTACTTC
CASREGAWGEQYF
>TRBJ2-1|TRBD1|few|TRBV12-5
TGTGCTAGTGGTCCCCCCGCGACAGGGGGTAGTTCTAAGCAGTTCTTC
CASGPPATGGSSKQFF
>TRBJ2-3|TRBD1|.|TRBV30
TGTGCCTGGAGTACAGCCGGGACAGGGGTCCCAGATACGCAGTATTTT
CAWSTAGTGVPDTQYF
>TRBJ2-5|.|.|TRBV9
TGTGCCAGCAGCGTAGCGGGAGAGGCCCAGTACTTC
CASSVAGEAQYF
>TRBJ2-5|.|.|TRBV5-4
TGTGCCAGCAGCTTGGAATCGGAAGAGACCCAGTACTTC
CASSLESEETQYF
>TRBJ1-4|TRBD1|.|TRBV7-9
TGTGCCAGCAGCCCACCGGGACAGGCCCGGGGTAATGAAAAACTGTTTTTT
CASSPPGQARGNEKLFF
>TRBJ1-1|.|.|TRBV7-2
TGTGCCAGAGAGGTAGCCATCATGCGTAAGAACACTGAAGCTTTCTTT
CAREVAIMRKNTEAFF
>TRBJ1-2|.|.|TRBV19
TGTGCCAGTAGTACGTCCGGGACACTGAACTATGGCTACACCTTC
CASSTSGTLNYGYTF
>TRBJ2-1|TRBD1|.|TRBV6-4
TGTGCCAGCAGTTTGGGACAGGGGATAAATGAGCAGTTCTTC
CASSLGQGINEQFF
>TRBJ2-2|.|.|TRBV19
TGTGCCAGTAGTATAGTGACTACCAACACCGGGGAGCTGTTTTTT
CASSIVTTNTGELFF
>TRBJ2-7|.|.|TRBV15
TGTGCCACCAGCAGAGATCAGTCTGGGACAGAGCAGTACTTC
CATSRDQSGTEQYF
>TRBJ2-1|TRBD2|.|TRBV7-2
TGTGCCAGCAGCTCTGAGATAGCGGGGGGCAATGAGCAGTTCTTC
CASSSEIAGGNEQFF
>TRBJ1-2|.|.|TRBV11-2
TGTGCCAGCAGCTTAGAACCGGGCTATGGCTACACCTTC
CASSLEPGYGYTF
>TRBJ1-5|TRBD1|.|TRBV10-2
TGCGCCAGCAGAGCGGACAGGGGGGATAAGAGCAATCAGCCCCAGCATTTT
CASRADRGDKSNQPQHF
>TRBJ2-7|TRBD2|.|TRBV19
TGTGCCAGTGCCCCGGGAGGGAACACAGGGGAGCAGTACTTC
CASAPGGNTGEQYF
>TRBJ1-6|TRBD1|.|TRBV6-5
TGTGCCAGCAGGCGACAGGGGGCCGGATCACCCCTCCACTTT
CASRRQGAGSPLHF